Following are 7 T cell receptor beta chains from one sample sequenced in a study of beta chain features in type 1 diabetes. Notes on the study in general: All four CD4+ subsets from Type 1 diabetes patients carried moderately but significantly shorter TCRB CDR3s.

The investigators reverse transcribed all of the isolated RNA, so they sequenced expressed TCRB transcripts. Assay used: immunoSEQ multiplex PCR; TCRdb lists only in-frame clones, some missing. The data contain about 700,000 clones, around an eighth of them singletons. The antigens for these receptors are not known. Sequencing was performed on naive CD4+ T cells from blood. Every receptor here comes from a man aged 18 to 30 with type 1 diabetes.

This clone came up a few times. The chain uses TRBV5-6 and TRBJ1-4; no definite D call. This CDR3 has 15 residues. CDR1 and CDR2 from the germline V gene are SGHDT and YYEEEE. V was clipped by 4 bases and J by 0 bases, with 10 bases between them. The CDR3 reads CASSPGGATNEKLFF. As DNA, the CDR3 is TGTGCCAGCAGCCCAGGTGGTGCAACTAATGAAAAACTGTTTTTT. Supplemented by reference TRBV5-6 and TRBJ1-4, the full variable domain reads DAGVTQSPTHLIKTRGQQVTLRCSPKSGHDTVSWYQQALGQGPQFIFQYYEEEERQRGNFPDRFSGHQFPNYSSELNVNALLLGDSALYLCASSPGGATNEKLFFGSGTQLSVL.

This clone turned up a few times. This chain links TRBV11-2 with TRBJ1-4; D unresolved. Germline V gene sequence: CDR1 SGHAT, CDR2 FQNNGV. This CDR3 has 16 residues. The V end lost 0 bases, the J end lost 8 bases, and 16 bases lay between the germline ends. The CDR3 bases are TGTGCCAGCAGCTTAGATTCTCCCAGGCCTAGGGAAAAACTGTTTTTT. Protein: CASSLDSPRPREKLFF. Variable domain in full (rest from reference TRBV11-2 and TRBJ1-4): EAGVAQSPRYKIIEKRQSVAFWCNPISGHATLYWYQQILGQGPKLLIQFQNNGVVDDSQLPKDRFSAERLKGVDSTLKIQPAKLEDSAVYLCASSLDSPRPREKLFFGSGTQLSVL.

This clone was detected only a few times. This chain links TRBV10-3 with TRBJ1-3; D remains ambiguous. Trimming removed 4 bases at V and 4 bases at J, with 5 bases between. The CDR3 runs to 12 residues. From germline, CDR1 is ENHRY and CDR2 SYGVKD. The CDR3 DNA is TGTGCCATCAGTGTTCAGGGAAACACCATATATTTT. Protein: CAISVQGNTIYF.

This rearrangement joins TRBV13 to TRBJ1-1; D is perhaps TRBD1 (6 bases). This CDR3 comprises 14 residues. Germline loops: CDR1 PRHDT, CDR2 FYEKMQ (reference sequence). The V end was cut by 5 bases, the J end by 1 base, with 11 bases between. The CDR3 here is CASSHRTENTEAFF. CDR3 in DNA: TGTGCCAGCAGCCACCGGACAGAGAACACTGAAGCTTTCTTT.

There are a few counts of this clone. V is TRBV5-1 and J is TRBJ1-4; unclear D gene. CDR3 length: 15 amino acids. Germline assignment: CDR1 SGHRS and CDR2 YFSETQ. With 0 bases removed from V and 3 bases from J, the gap between germline ends came to 9 bases. The CDR3 region is CASSLEQPANEKLFF. CDR3 sequence (DNA): TGCGCCAGCAGCTTGGAGCAGCCGGCTAATGAAAAACTGTTTTTT.

CDR3: CASSQATAGDNEQFF. The DNA of the CDR3 is TGCGCCAGCAGCCAAGCGACCGCGGGGGACAATGAGCAGTTCTTC. The chain joins TRBV4-1 to TRBJ2-1; 7 bases match TRBD2. The CDR3 runs to 15 residues. CDR1 is MGHRA and CDR2 is YSYEKL in the germline V gene. Germline trimming cut 1 base from V and 5 bases from J; bases unmatched to any gene: 5.

For the CDR3, the DNA is TGCAGCGTCCAGGGGACAGTTAATGAAAAACTGTTTTTT. Protein product: CSVQGTVNEKLFF. The chain is built from TRBV29-1 and TRBJ1-4, with 7 bases aligning to TRBD1. V shed 6 bases and J 4 bases; nucleotides not matched to a gene: 5. CDR3 length: 13 amino acids. The germline V gene has CDR1 SQVTM and CDR2 ANQGSEA.